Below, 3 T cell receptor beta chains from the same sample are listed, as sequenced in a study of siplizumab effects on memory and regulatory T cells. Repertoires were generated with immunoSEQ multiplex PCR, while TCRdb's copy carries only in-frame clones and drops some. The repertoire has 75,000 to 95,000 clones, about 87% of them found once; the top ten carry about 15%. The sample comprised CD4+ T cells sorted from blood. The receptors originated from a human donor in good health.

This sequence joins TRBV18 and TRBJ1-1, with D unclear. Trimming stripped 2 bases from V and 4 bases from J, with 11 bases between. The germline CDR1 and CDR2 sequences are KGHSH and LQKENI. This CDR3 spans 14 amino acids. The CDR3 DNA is TGTGCCAGCTCACCAGGGTTAGGGAGCACTGAAGCTTTCTTT. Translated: CASSPGLGSTEAFF.

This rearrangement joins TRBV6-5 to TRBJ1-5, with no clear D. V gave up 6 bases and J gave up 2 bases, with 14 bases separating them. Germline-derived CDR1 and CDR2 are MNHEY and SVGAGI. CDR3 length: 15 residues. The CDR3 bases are TGTGCCAGCAGGCTTACCCCAAGTGGCAATCAGCCCCAGCATTTT. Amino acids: CASRLTPSGNQPQHF.

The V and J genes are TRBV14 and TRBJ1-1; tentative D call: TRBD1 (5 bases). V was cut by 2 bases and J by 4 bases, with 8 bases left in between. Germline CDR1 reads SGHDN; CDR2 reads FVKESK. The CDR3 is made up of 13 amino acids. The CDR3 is CASSQRGSTEAFF. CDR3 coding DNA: TGTGCCAGCAGCCAACGGGGGAGCACTGAAGCTTTCTTT.